This T cell receptor (beta chain) was obtained from a study of cytomegalovirus exposure and HLA in healthy donors. Concerning this clone itself: This sample includes further DNA sequences coding for the same CDR3.

The primer mix had 60 Vbeta and 13 Jbeta primers. TCRdb's copy holds only in-frame clones and misses some; the assay was immunoSEQ multiplex PCR. The data contain 150,000 to 200,000 clones, around 75% of them singletons. The CDR3 has 12 residues. Trimming took off 3 bases at V and 5 bases at J, with 4 bases between the two ends. Germline loops: CDR1 MNHEY, CDR2 SMNVEV (reference sequence). The specimen was PBMCs. This clonotype was obtained from a man aged 18 to 29 in good health and CMV-seropositive. V gene TRBV27 combines with J gene TRBJ2-2; no reliable D call. CDR3: CASSFGTGELFF. In DNA, the CDR3 is TGTGCCAGCAGTTTCGGGACCGGGGAGCTGTTTTTT.